This TCR beta chain was profiled in a study of cytomegalovirus exposure and HLA in healthy donors. Measured with immunoSEQ multiplex PCR; TCRdb has only the in-frame clones, and not every one. In the table there are roughly 70,000 clones, about 90% of which are singletons. The J segment lost 8 bases and the V segment lost 0 bases, leaving 11 bases of the junction unmatched. CDR1 is LNHNV and CDR2 is YYDKDF in the germline V gene (reference sequence). The length of the CDR3 is 16 residues. This receptor was taken from a woman aged 18-29 years in good health and CMV-seropositive. The chain recombines TRBV15 with TRBJ1-2, with 8 bases aligning to TRBD1. The sequencing input was PBMCs. CDR3 amino acids: CATSRDSLDRAGGYTF. The CDR3 nucleotides read TGTGCCACCAGCAGAGATTCCCTGGACAGGGCGGGGGGCTACACCTTC.